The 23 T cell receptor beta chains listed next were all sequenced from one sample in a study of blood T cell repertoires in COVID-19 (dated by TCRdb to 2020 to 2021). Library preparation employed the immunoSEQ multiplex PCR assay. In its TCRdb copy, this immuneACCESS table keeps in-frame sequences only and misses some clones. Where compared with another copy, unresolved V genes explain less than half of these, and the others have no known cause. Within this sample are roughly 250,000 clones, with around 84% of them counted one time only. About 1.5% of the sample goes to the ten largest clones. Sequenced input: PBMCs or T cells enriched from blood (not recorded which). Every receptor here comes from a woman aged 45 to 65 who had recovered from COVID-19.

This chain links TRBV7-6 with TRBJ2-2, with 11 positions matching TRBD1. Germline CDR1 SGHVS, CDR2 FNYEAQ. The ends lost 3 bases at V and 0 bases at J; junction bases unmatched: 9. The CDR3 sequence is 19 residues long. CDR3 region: CASSFSPGQGDPNTGELFF. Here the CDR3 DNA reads TGTGCCAGCAGCTTCTCTCCGGGACAGGGGGACCCGAACACCGGGGAGCTGTTTTTT.

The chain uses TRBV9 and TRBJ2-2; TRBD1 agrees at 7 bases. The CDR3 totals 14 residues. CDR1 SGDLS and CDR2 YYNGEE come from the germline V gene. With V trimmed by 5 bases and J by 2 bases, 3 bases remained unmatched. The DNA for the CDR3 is TGTGCCAGCAGTGGGACAGTTAACACCGGGGAGCTGTTTTTT. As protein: CASSGTVNTGELFF.

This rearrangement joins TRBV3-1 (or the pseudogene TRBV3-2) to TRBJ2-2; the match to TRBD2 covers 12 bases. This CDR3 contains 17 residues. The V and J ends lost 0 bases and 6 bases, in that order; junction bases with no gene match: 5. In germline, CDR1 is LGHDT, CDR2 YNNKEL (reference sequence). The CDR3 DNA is TGTGCCAGCAGCCAAGATGGGCTAGCGGGAGGGCCCGGGGAGCTGTTTTTT. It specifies CASSQDGLAGGPGELFF.

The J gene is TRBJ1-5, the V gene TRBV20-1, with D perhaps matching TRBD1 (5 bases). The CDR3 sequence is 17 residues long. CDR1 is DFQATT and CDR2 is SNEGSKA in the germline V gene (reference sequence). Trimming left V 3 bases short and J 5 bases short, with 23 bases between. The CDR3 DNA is TGCAGTGCTAGTCGCGACAGTCCAACGTTTATCGATCAGCCCCAGCATTTT. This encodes CSASRDSPTFIDQPQHF.

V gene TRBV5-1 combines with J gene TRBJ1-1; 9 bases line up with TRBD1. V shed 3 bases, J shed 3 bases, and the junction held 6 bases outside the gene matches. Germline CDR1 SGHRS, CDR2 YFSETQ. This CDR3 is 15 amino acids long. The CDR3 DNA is TGCGCCAGCAGCTGGCTGACAGGGGGAGACACTGAAGCTTTCTTT. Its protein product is CASSWLTGGDTEAFF.

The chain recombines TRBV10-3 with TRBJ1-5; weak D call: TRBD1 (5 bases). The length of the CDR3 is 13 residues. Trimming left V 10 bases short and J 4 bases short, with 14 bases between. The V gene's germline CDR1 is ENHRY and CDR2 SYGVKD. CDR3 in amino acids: CATLTEPNQPQHF. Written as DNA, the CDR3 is TGTGCCACCCTGACAGAGCCTAATCAGCCCCAGCATTTT.

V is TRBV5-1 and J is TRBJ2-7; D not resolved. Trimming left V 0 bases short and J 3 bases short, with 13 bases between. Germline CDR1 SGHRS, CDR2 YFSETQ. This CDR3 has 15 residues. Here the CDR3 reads CASSLASQNFYEQYF. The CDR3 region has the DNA TGCGCCAGCAGCTTGGCCTCCCAGAATTTCTACGAGCAGTACTTC.

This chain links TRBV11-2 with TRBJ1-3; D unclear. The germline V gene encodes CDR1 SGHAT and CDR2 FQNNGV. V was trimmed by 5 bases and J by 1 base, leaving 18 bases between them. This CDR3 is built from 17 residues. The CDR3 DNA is TGTGCCAGCAGCCCCGGCGGGTACAAAGAATCTGGAAACACCATATATTTT. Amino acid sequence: CASSPGGYKESGNTIYF.

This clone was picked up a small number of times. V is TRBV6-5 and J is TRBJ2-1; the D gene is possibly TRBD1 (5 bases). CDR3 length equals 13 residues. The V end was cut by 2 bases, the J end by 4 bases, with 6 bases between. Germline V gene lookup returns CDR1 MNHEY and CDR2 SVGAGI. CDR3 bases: TGTGCCAGCAGTTACGGGGCATACAATGAGCAGTTCTTC. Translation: CASSYGAYNEQFF.

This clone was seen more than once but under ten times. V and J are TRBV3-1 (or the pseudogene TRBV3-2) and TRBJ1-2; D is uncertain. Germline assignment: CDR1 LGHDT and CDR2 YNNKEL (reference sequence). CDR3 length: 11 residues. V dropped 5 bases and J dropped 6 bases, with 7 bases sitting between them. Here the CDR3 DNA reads TGTGCCAGCAGCGGAGGTGATGGCTACACCTTC. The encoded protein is CASSGGDGYTF.

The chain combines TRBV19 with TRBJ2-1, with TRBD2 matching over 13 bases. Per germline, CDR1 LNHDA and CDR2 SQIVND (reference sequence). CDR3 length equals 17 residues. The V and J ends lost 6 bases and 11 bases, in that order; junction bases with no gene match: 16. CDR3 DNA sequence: TGTGCCAGTAGGATTACCCTAACTAGCGGGAGGGCCCTCAAGCAGTTCTTC. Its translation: CASRITLTSGRALKQFF.

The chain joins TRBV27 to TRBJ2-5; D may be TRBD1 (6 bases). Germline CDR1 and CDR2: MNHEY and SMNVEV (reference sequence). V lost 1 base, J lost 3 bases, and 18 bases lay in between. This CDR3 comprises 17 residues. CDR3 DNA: TGTGCCAGCAGTTTATATTACGGGGCTCGGACAGAAGAGACCCAGTACTTC. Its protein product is CASSLYYGARTEETQYF.

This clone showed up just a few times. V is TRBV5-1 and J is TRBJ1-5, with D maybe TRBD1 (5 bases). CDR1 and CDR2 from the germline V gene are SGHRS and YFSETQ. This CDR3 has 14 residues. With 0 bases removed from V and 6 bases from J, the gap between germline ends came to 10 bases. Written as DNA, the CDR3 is TGCGCCAGCAGCTTGGAAGGGAGGGGTCAGCCCCAGCATTTT. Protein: CASSLEGRGQPQHF.

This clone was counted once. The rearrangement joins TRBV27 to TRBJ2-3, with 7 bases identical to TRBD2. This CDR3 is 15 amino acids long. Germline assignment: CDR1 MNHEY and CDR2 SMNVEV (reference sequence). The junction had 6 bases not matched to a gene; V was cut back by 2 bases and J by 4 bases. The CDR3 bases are TGTGCCAGCAGTTTAAGAGCTCGGGGGGCAGATACGCAGTATTTT. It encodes CASSLRARGADTQYF.

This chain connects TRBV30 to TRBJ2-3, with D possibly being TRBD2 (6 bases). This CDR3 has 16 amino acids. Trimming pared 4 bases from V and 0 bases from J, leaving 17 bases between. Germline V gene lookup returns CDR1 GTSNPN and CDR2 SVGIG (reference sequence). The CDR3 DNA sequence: TGTGCCTGGACCTTTACGACTGGGACTAGCACAGATACGCAGTATTTT. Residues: CAWTFTTGTSTDTQYF. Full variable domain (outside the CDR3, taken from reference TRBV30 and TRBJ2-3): SQTIHQWPATLVQPVGSPLSLECTVEGTSNPNLYWYRQAAGRGLQLLFYSVGIGQISSEVPQNLSASRPQDRQFILSSKKLLLSDSGFYLCAWTFTTGTSTDTQYFGPGTRLTVL.

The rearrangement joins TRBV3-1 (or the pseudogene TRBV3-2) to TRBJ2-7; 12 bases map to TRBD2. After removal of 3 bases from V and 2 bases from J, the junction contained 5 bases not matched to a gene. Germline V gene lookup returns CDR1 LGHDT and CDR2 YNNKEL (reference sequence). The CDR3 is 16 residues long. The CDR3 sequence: CASSHLAGGLPYEQYF. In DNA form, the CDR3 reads TGTGCCAGCAGCCACCTAGCGGGAGGGTTGCCCTACGAGCAGTACTTC.

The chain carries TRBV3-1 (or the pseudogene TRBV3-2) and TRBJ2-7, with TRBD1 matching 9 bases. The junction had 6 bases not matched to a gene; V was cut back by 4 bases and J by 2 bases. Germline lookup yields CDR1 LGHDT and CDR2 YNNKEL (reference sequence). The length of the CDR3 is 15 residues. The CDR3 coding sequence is TGTGCCAGCAGCCGAAGGGGGACAGGGACCTACGAGCAGTACTTC. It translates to CASSRRGTGTYEQYF.

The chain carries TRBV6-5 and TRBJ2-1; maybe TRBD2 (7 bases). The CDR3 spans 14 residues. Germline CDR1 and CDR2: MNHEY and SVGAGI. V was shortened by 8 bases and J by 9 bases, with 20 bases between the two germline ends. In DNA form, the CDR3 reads TGTGCCAGCGGGGGGGCCGGACTACTGGGTGAGCAGTTCTTC. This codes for CASGGAGLLGEQFF.

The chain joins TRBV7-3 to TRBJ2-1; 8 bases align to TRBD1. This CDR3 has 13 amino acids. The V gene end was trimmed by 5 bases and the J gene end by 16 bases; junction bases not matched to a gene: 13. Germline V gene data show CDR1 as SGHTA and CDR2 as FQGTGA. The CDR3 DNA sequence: TGTGCCAGCAGCCCCGAGGCAAGGACAGGGTACTTCTTC. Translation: CASSPEARTGYFF.

DNA of the CDR3: TGTGCCAGCAGTACCAGGGTGAACACTGAAGCTTTCTTT. Its translation is CASSTRVNTEAFF. This chain joins TRBV11-2 and TRBJ1-1; D might be TRBD1 (5 bases). This CDR3 has 13 amino acids. Germline V gene lookup returns CDR1 SGHAT and CDR2 FQNNGV. The V end was cut by 6 bases, the J end by 0 bases, with 8 bases between.

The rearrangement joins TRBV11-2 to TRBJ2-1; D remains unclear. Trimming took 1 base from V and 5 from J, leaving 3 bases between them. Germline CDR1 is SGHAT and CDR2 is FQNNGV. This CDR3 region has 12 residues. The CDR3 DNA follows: TGTGCCAGCAGCTTAGGCGACAATGAGCAGTTCTTC. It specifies CASSLGDNEQFF.

The CDR3 coding sequence is TGTGCCAGCTCACCACCATCGGGACAGGGACGACAAGCTTTCTTT. Its translation: CASSPPSGQGRQAFF. V is TRBV18 and J is TRBJ1-1, with 9 bases fitting TRBD1. Looked up from germline, CDR1 is KGHSH and CDR2 is LQKENI. V dropped 0 bases and J dropped 9; count of bases not matched to a gene: 8. The CDR3 has 15 residues.

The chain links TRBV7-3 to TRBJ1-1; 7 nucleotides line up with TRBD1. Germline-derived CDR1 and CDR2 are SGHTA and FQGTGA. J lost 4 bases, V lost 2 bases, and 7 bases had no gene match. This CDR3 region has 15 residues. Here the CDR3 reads CASSLVAGGSTEAFF. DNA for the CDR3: TGTGCCAGCAGCTTAGTTGCAGGGGGTTCCACTGAAGCTTTCTTT.